This T cell receptor beta chain emerged from a study of blood T cell repertoires in COVID-19. Study-level information: T cells, B-cell-depleted T cells, or PBMCs provided the cDNA or gDNA that served as material.

Assay used: immunoSEQ multiplex PCR; TCRdb lists only in-frame clones, some missing. The table includes fewer than 600,000 clones, approximately 89% detected once. Germline CDR1 is LGHDT and CDR2 is YNNKEL (reference sequence). The CDR3 extends over 14 amino acids. The junction had 3 bases not matched to a gene; V was cut back by 5 bases and J by 3 bases. V usage is TRBV3-1 (or the pseudogene TRBV3-2) and J usage is TRBJ1-5; TRBD1 matches at 8 bases. This receptor was identified in a man aged 18 to 29 with COVID-19, enrolled during active disease. Sample: peripheral blood. The CDR3: CASSNRGTNQPQHF. The CDR3 DNA reads TGTGCCAGCAGCAACAGGGGGACCAATCAGCCCCAGCATTTT.